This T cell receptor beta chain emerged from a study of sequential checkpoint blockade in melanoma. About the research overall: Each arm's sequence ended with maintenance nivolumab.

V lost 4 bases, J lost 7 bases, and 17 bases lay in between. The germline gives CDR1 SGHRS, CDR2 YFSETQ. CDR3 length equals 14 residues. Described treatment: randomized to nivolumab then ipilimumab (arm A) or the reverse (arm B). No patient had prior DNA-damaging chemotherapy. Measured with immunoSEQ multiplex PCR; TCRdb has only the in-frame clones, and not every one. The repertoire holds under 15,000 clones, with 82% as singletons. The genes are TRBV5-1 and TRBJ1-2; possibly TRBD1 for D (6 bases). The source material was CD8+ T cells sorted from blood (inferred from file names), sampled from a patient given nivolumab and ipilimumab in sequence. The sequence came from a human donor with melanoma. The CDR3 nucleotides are TGCGCCAGCAGCCCGGAACAGGGATACAGTGGCTACACCTTC. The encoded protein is CASSPEQGYSGYTF.